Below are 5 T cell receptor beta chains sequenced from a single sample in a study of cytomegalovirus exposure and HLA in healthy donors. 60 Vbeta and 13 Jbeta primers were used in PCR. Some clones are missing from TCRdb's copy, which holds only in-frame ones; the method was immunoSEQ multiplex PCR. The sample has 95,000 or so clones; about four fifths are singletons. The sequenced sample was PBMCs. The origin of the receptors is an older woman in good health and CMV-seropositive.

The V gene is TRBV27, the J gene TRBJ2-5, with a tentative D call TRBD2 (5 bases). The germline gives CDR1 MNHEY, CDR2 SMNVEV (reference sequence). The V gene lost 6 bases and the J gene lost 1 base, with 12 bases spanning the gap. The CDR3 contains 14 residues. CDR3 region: CASRPADRQETQYF. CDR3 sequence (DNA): TGTGCCAGCAGGCCAGCGGACCGCCAAGAGACCCAGTACTTC.

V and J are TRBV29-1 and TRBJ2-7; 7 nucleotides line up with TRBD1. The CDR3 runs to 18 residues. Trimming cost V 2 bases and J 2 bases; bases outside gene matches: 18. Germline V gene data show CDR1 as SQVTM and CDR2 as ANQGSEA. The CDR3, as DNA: TGCAGCGTTGAAAGAGGGGAATACTGCAGGACAGGCGCCTACGAGCAGTACTTC. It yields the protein CSVERGEYCRTGAYEQYF.

The CDR3 protein is CASSKVHREETQYF. The CDR3 coding sequence is TGTGCCAGCAGCAAAGTTCACAGGGAAGAGACCCAGTACTTC. V usage is TRBV21-1 and J usage is TRBJ2-5; the table names TRBD1, a call not compared with the DNA. TRBV21-1 is annotated as a pseudogene. The CDR3 is made up of 14 amino acids.

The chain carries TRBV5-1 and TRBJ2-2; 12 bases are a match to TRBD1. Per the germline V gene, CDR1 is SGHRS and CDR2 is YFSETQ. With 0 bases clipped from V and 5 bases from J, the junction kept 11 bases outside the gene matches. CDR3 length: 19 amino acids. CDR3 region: CASSLAQPGTGGGTGELFF. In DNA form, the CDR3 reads TGCGCCAGCAGCTTGGCCCAACCCGGGACAGGGGGCGGTACCGGGGAGCTGTTTTTT.

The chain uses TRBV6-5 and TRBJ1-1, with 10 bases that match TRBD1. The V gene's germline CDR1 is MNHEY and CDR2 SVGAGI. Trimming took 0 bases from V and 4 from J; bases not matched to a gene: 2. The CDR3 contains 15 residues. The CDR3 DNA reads TGTGCCAGCAGTTACTCGACAGGGGGCCGCACTGAAGCTTTCTTT. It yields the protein CASSYSTGGRTEAFF.